A selection of T cell receptor beta chains follows, all from one sample in a study of blood T cell repertoires in COVID-19. TCRdb's copy holds only in-frame clones and misses some; the assay was immunoSEQ multiplex PCR. This table holds about 140,000 clones, roughly 84% found once. The sequenced sample was peripheral blood. These receptors came from a man aged 25 to 40 with COVID-19, enrolled during active disease. The CDR3 runs from the conserved cysteine through the conserved F or W. Each record gives: V gene, J gene, CDR3 protein.

TRBV5-4,TRBJ2-3,CASKTGGTDTQYF
TRBV19,TRBJ2-1,CASSPLRGGLYNEQFF
TRBV7-9,TRBJ2-5,CASSLIAGNQETQYF
TRBV30,TRBJ1-1,CAWMAQNTEAFF
TRBV10-2,TRBJ1-5,CASSEGSREDQPQHF
TRBV28,TRBJ2-5,CASSYPAGVEETQYF
TRBV7-2,TRBJ2-7,CASSPAKTEQYF
TRBV3-1/TRBV3-2,TRBJ1-5,CASSQDLVPGGDQPQHF
TRBV15,TRBJ2-7,CATSKDGTSDYEQYF
TRBV24-1,TRBJ2-4,CATSDLPGQREARAKNIQYF